This TCR beta chain was obtained from a study of blood T cells in healthy people across ages. Findings and caveats of the study: PBMCs were not sorted, which prevented a conclusive comparison of naive versus antigen-experienced cells. In these data, TCR beta diversity tracked strongly with naive T cell percentage. Unknown CMV status may confound age-related changes in expanded clones.

On this clonotype: Its specificity is not known.

At least 5.5 micrograms of total RNA were extracted per sample. A J-beta primer mix and a sample-barcoded 5' primer were used in a second PCR of about 7 to 12 cycles. A single record per CDR3 protein comes from TCRdb applying MiXCR to the 5' RACE reads. The table records 700,000 to 1,000,000 distinct CDR3 sequences, 44% of them present only once. The germline gives CDR1 MDHEN, CDR2 SYDVKM. The CDR3 sequence is 18 residues long. J was trimmed by 2 bases and V by 5 bases; bases with no gene match: 15. The sequence was collected from a man aged 60-69 years in good health. The material sequenced was blood. The chain combines TRBV28 with TRBJ2-7; TRBD2 aligns across 10 bases. CDR3 bases: TGTGCCAGCAGTCGAGATATAGCGGGGGGCTACTCAACCTACGAGCAGTACTTC. This translates into CASSRDIAGGYSTYEQYF. Combining the CDR3 with reference TRBV28 and TRBJ2-7 gives the whole variable domain DVKVTQSSRYLVKRTGEKVFLECVQDMDHENMFWYRQDPGLGLRLIYFSYDVKMKEKGDIPEGYSVSREKKERFSLILESASTNQTSMYLCASSRDIAGGYSTYEQYFGPGTRLTVT.